This T cell receptor beta chain was profiled in a study of blood T cells in healthy people across ages. Then a second PCR, running about 7 to 11 cycles, was carried out with a sample-barcoded 5' primer and a J-beta primer mix. Carrying 12 random nucleotides, a template-switch adaptor labeled each individual cDNA molecule. TCRdb re-called the 5' RACE reads with MiXCR, one entry per CDR3 protein. The repertoire includes 2 million or so distinct CDR3 sequences, roughly 50% of them detected once, and approximately 2% sits in the top ten. The CDR3 is made up of 17 amino acids. The germline V gene has CDR1 DFQATT and CDR2 SNEGSKA (reference sequence). J lost 4 bases, V lost 2 bases, and 17 bases had no gene match. This clonotype was found a few times.

The clonotype originates from a woman in her 40s in good health. Sequenced input: blood. The V and J genes are TRBV20-1 and TRBJ2-7; 7 bases fit TRBD2. The CDR3 DNA reads as TGCAGTGCTAGATATCCCGAGGGGAGCGGGGTAGTTTACGAGCAGTACTTC. It codes for CSARYPEGSGVVYEQYF.